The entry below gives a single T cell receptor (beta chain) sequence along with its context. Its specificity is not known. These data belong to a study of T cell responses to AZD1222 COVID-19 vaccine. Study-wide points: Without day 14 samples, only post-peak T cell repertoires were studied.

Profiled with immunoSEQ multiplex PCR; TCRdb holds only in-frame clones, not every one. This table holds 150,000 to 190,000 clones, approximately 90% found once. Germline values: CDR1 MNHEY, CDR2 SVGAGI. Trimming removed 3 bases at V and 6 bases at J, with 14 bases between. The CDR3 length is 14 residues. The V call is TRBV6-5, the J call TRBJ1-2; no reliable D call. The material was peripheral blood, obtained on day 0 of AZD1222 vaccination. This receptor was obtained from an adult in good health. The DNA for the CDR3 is TGTGCCAGCAGTTATGGCAGGCGACCCCATGGCTACACCTTC. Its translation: CASSYGRRPHGYTF.